This TCR beta chain was identified in a study of cytomegalovirus exposure and HLA in healthy donors. Losses at the gene ends were 4 bases for V and 1 base for J; bases not matched to a gene: 4. The CDR3 consists of 14 residues. Looked up from germline, CDR1 is SGHRS and CDR2 is YFSETQ. 13 Jbeta primers and 60 Vbeta primers were used for the PCR. Under the authors' procedure: Later work found around 80 million unique TCR beta chains, with some 11 million shared. TCRdb's copy holds only in-frame clones and misses some; the assay was immunoSEQ multiplex PCR. That table is the source of V, J and clone size, and D and trimming were worked out from the DNA. The profile shows 140,000 to 150,000 clones, approximately 80% of them singletons.

The rearrangement uses TRBV5-1 and TRBJ1-1; 7 bases map to TRBD1. This receptor was obtained from a female donor in good health and CMV-seronegative. Sequenced input: PBMCs. CDR3 sequence reads: CASSVGTANTEAFF. The CDR3 DNA follows: TGCGCCAGCAGCGTAGGGACAGCGAACACTGAAGCTTTCTTT. The full variable domain, rest sourced from reference TRBV5-1 and TRBJ1-1, is KAGVTQTPRYLIKTRGQQVTLSCSPISGHRSVSWYQQTPGQGLQFLFEYFSETQRNKGNFPGRFSGRQFSNSRSEMNVSTLELGDSALYLCASSVGTANTEAFFGQGTRLTVV.